The clone carrying this T cell receptor (beta chain) appeared many times. Its specificity is unknown. The CDR3 regions of TCR beta were amplified from RNA transcripts. First-round RT-PCR of the TCR CDR3 relied on the HTBI primer set. TCRdb re-derived calls from the multiplex PCR reads in MiXCR, one entry per CDR3 protein. This sample carries a few hundred thousand distinct CDR3 sequences, 40% to 55% of them seen once, and the ten largest clones take around 20%. Patients were excluded because of uncontrolled infection, other autoimmune disease, pregnancy or lactation. Diagnoses were established using clinical symptoms, serum thyroxine and TRAb, thyroid ultrasound and orbital computed tomography. Trimming took 2 bases from V and 3 from J, leaving 19 bases between them. The germline V gene has CDR1 SEHNR and CDR2 FQNEAQ (reference sequence). The CDR3 length is 17 residues. This entry belongs to a study of T cells in Graves' hyperthyroidism and ophthalmopathy. Findings and caveats of the study: Before onset, ophthalmopathy was predicted by the model a median 6.5 months earlier. Most thyroid clonotypes expanded above 0.001 appeared in blood too.

The sequence was obtained from an adult woman with Graves' disease, either hyperthyroidism or ophthalmopathy (not recorded which). Sequenced sample: peripheral blood or thyroid tissue (not recorded which). The chain employs TRBV7-9 and TRBJ1-2; possibly TRBD1 for D (5 bases). CDR3 DNA sequence: TGTGCCAGCAGCTTACAGGAGGGTCCATGGGGCGACTATGGCTACACCTTC. Residues: CASSLQEGPWGDYGYTF.